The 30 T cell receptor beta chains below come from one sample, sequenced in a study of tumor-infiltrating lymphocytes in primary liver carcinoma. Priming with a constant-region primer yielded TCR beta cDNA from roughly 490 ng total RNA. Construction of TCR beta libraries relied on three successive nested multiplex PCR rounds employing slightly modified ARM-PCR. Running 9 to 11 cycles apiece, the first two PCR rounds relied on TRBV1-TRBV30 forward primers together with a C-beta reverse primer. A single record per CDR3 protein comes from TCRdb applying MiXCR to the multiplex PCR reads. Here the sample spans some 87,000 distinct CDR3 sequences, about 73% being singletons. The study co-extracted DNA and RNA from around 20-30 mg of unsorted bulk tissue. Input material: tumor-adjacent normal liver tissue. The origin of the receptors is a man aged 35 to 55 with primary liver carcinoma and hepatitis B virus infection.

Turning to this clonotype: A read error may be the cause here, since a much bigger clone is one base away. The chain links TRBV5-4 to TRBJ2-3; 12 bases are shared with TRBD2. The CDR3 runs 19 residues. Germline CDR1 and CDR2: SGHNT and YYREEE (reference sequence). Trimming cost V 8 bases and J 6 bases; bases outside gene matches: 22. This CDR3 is CARSPAELAGGPKFDTQYF. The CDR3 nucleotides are TGTGCCAGGAGCCCGGCGGAACTAGCGGGAGGACCTAAATTTGATACGCAGTATTTT.

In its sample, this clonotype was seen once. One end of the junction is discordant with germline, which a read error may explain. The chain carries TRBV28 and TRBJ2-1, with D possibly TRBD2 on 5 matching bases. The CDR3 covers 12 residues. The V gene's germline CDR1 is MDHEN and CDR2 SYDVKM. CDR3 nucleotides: TGTGCCAGCAGTTCCTCTCTAGCACTCCCGATCTTC. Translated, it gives CASSSSLALPIF.

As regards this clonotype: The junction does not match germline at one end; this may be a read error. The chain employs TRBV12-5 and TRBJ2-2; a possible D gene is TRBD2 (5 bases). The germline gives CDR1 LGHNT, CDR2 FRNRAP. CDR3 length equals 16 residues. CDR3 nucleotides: TGTGCTAGTGGTCCTCCGGGCGTCACGAACACCGGGGAGCTGCTTTTT. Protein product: CASGPPGVTNTGELLF.

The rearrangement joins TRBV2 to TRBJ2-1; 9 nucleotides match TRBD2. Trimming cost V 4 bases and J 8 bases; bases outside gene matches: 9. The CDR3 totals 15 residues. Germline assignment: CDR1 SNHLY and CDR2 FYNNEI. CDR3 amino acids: CASSGAGGPRHEQFF. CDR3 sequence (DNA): TGTGCCAGCAGTGGAGCGGGGGGCCCTCGCCATGAGCAGTTCTTC.

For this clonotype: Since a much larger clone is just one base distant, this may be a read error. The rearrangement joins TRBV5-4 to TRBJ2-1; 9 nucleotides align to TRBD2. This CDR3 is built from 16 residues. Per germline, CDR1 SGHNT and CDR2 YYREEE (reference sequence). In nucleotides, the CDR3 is TGTGCCAGCAGCCCAGGGGCTAGCGGGGTCTACAATGAGCACTTCTTC. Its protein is CASSPGASGVYNEHFF.

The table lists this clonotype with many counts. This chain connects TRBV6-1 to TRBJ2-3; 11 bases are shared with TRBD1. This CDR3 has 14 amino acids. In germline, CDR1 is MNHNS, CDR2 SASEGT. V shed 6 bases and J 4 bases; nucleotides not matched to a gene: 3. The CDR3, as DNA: TGTGCCAGCAGCGAGGGACAGGGGGCAGATACGCAGTATTTT. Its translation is CASSEGQGADTQYF.

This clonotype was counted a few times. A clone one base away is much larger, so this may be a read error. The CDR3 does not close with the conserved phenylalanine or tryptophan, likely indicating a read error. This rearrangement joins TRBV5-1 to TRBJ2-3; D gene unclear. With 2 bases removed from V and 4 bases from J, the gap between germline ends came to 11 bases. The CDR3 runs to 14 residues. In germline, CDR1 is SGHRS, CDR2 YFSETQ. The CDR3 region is CASSLRVGADTQYL. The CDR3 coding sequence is TGCGCCAGCAGCTTACGGGTGGGCGCAGATACGCAGTATCTT.

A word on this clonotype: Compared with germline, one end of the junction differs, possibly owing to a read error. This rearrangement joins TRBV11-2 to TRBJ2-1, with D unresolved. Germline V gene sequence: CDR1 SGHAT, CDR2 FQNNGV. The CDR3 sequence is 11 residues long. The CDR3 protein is CASSSFYERFF. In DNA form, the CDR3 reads TGTGCCAGCAGTTCGTTCTATGAGCGGTTCTTC.

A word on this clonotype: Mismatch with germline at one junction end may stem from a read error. The CDR3 coding sequence is TGTACCATCAGTGAGTCCTCTAGCGAGAGGGGATGGCAAGAGACCCAGTACTTC. Residues: CTISESSSERGWQETQYF. The chain is built from TRBV10-3 and TRBJ2-5, with D perhaps TRBD2 (6 bases). Per the germline V gene, CDR1 is ENHRY and CDR2 is SYGVKD. The length of the CDR3 is 18 residues.

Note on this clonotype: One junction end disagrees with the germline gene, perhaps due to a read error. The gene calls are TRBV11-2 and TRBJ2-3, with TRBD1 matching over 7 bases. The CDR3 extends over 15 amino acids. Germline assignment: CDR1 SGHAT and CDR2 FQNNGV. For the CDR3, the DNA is TGTGCCAGTAGCTTAGTACAGGGGAAGACAGATACGCAGTATTTT. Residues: CASSLVQGKTDTQYF.

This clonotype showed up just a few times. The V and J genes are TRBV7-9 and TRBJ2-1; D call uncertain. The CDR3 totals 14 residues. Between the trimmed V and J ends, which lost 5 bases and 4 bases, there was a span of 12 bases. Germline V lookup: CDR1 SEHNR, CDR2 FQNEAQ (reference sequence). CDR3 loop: CASSTTSFYNEQFF. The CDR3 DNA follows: TGTGCCAGCAGCACGACCTCCTTTTACAATGAGCAGTTCTTC.

CDR3 sequence (DNA): TGCGCCAGCAGCTCGTCCGACAGACCCCACGAGCAGTACTTC. Amino acid sequence: CASSSSDRPHEQYF. This chain links TRBV5-1 with TRBJ2-7, with D perhaps TRBD1 (5 bases). CDR1 and CDR2 from the germline V gene are SGHRS and YFSETQ. There are 14 residues in the CDR3. V was pared by 3 bases and J by 5 bases, with 15 bases between.

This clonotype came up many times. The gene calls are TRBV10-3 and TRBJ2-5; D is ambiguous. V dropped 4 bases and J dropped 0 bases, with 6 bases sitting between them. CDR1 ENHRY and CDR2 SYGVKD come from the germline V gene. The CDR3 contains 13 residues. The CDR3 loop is CAISGVNQETQYF. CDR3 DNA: TGTGCCATCAGTGGGGTAAACCAAGAGACCCAGTACTTC.

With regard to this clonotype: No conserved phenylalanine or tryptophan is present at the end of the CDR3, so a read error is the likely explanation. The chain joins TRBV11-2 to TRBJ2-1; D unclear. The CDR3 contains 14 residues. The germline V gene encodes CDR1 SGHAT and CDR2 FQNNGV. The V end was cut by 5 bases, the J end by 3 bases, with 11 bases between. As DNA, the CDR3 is TGTGCCAGCAGCCCCCCCCGATTCTACAATGAGCAGTTCCTC. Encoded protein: CASSPPRFYNEQFL.

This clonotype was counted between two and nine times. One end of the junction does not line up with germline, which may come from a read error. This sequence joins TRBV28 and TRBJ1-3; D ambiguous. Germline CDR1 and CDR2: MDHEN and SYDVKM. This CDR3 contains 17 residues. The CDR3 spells CAISEPRSVLYGNTIYF. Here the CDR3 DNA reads TGTGCCATCAGTGAACCGCGAAGTGTTCTTTATGGAAACACCATATATTTT.

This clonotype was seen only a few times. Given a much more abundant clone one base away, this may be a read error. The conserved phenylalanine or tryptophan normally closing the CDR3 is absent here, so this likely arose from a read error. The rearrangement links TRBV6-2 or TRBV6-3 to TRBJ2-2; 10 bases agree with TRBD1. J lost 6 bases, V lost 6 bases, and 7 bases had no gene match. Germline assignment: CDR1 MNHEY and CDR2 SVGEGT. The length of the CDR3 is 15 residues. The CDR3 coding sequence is TGTGCCAGCAGGGACCGGACAGGGGGGCCCGGGGAGCTGTTTTAT. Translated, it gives CASRDRTGGPGELFY.

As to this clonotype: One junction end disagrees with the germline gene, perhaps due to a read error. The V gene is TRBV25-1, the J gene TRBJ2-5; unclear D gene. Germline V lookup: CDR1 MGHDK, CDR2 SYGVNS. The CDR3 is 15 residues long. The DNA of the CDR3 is TGTGCCAGCAGTGCCGCGGAGTGCAGTCAAGAGACCCAGTACTTT. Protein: CASSAAECSQETQYF.

The chain's CDR3 is CSVGNDTWSEQYF. In DNA, the CDR3 is TGCAGCGTTGGAAATGACACGTGGTCCGAGCAGTACTTC. J is TRBJ2-7 and V is TRBV29-1; no definite D call. The germline V gene encodes CDR1 SQVTM and CDR2 ANQGSEA. CDR3 length: 13 residues. V was pared by 4 bases and J by 6 bases, with 16 bases between.

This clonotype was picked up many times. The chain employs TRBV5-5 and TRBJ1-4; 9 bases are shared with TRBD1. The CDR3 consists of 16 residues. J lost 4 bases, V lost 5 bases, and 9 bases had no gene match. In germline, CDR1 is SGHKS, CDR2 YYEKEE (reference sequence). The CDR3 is CASSFTGTGSNEKLFF. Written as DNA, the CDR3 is TGTGCCAGCAGTTTCACCGGGACAGGGAGTAATGAAAAACTGTTTTTT.

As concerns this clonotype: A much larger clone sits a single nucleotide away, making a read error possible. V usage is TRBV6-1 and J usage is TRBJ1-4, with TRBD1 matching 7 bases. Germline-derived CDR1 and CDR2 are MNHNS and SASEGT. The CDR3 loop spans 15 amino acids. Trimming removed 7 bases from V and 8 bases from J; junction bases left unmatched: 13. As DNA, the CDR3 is TGTGCCAGCACCCCTAGACAGGGACAAGACGAAAAACTGTTTTTT. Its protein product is CASTPRQGQDEKLFF.

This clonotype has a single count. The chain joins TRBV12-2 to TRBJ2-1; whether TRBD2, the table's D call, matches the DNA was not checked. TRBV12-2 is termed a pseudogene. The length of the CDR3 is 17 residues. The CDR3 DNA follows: TGTGCCAACAGCAGAGGGACTAGCGGGAGCTCCTACAATGAGCAGCTCTTC. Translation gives CANSRGTSGSSYNEQLF.

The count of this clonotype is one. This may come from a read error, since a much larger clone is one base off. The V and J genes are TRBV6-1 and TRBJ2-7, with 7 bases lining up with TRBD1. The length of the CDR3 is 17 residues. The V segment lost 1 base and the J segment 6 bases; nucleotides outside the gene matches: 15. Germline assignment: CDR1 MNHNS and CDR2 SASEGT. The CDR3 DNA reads TGTGCCAGCAGTGAAGTTGACAGGGCGACCGCTAAGGTCGAGCAGTACTTC. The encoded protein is CASSEVDRATAKVEQYF.

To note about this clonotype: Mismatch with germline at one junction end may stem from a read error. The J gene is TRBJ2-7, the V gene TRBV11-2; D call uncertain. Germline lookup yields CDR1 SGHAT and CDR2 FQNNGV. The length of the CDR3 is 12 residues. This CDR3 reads CASSLGGPELYF. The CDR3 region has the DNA TGTGCCAGCAGCTTAGGAGGTCCCGAGCTGTACTTT.

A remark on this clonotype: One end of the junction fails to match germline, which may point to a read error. Here the CDR3 reads CTSSYERSSYEQCF. CDR3 DNA: TGTACCAGCAGCTACGAGAGGAGCTCCTACGAGCAGTGCTTC. The J gene is TRBJ2-7, the V gene TRBV11-2, with D uncertain. The CDR3 is made up of 14 amino acids. Germline CDR1 is SGHAT and CDR2 is FQNNGV.

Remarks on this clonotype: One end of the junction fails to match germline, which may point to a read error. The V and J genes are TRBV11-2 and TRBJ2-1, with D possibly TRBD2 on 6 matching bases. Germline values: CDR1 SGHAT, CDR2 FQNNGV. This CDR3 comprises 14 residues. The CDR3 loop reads CASSFEGGESERFF. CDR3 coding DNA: TGTGCCAGCAGCTTTGAGGGAGGCGAGAGTGAGCGGTTCTTC.

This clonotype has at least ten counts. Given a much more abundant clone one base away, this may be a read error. The CDR3, as DNA: TGTGCCAGCGGCACCGGACGGTTTCCCGAGCCCCAGCATTTT. The encoded protein is CASGTGRFPEPQHF. This chain uses TRBV11-2 with TRBJ1-5, with D unclear. The CDR3 length is 14 residues. Trimming cost V 8 bases and J 8 bases, with 19 bases left between them. Germline assignment: CDR1 SGHAT and CDR2 FQNNGV.

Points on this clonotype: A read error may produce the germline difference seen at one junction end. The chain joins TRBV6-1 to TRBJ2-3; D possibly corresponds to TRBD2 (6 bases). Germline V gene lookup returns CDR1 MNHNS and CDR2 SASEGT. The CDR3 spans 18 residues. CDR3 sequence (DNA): TGTGCCAGCAGTGAACCAGTTAGCGGACCGTATAGCACTGATACGCAGTATTTT. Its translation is CASSEPVSGPYSTDTQYF.

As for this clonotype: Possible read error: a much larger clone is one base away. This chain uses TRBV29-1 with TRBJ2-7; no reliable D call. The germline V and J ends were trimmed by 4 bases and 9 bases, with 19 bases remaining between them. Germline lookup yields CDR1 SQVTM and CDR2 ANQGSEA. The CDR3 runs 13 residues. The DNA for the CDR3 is TGCAGCGTTGTACCGGGTACCCTCAGCGTGCAGTACTTC. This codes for CSVVPGTLSVQYF.

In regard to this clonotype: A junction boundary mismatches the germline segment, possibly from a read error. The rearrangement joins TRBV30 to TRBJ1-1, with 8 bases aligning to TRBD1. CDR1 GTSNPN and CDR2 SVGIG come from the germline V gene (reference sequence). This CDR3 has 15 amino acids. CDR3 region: CAWSVLGQGHTDAFF. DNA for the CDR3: TGTGCCTGGAGTGTACTAGGACAGGGCCACACTGACGCTTTCTTT. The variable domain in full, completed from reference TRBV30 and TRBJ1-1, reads SQTIHQWPATLVQPVGSPLSLECTVEGTSNPNLYWYRQAAGRGLQLLFYSVGIGQISSEVPQNLSASRPQDRQFILSSKKLLLSDSGFYLCAWSVLGQGHTDAFFGQGTRLTVV.

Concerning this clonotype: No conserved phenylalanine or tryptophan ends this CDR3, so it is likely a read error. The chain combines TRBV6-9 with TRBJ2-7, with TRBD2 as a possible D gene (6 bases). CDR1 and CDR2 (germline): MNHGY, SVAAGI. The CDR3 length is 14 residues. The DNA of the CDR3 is TGTGCCAGTAGTTATTCGGGGCGGGACTACGAGCAGTACTCC. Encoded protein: CASSYSGRDYEQYS.